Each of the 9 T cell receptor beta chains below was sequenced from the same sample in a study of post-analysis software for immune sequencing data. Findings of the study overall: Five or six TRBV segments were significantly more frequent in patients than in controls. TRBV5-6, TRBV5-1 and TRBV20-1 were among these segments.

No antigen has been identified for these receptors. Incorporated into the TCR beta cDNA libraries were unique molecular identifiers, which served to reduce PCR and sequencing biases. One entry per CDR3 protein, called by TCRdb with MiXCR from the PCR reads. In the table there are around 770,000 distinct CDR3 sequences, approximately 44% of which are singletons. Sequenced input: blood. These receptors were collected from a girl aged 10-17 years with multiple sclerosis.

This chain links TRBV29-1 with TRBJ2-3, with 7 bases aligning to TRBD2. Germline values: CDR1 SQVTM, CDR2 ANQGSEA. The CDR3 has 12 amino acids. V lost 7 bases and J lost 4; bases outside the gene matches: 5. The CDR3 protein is CSAGGGADTQYF. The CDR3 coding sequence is TGCAGCGCTGGTGGGGGGGCAGATACGCAGTATTTT.

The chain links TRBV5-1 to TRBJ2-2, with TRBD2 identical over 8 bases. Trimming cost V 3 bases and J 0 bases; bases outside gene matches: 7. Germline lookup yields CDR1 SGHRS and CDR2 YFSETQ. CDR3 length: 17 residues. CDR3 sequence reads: CASSSTGGRSNTGELFF. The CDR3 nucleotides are TGCGCCAGCAGCTCGACTGGCGGGAGGTCGAACACCGGGGAGCTGTTTTTT. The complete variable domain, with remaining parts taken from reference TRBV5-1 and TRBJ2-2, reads KAGVTQTPRYLIKTRGQQVTLSCSPISGHRSVSWYQQTPGQGLQFLFEYFSETQRNKGNFPGRFSGRQFSNSRSEMNVSTLELGDSALYLCASSSTGGRSNTGELFFGEGSRLTVL.

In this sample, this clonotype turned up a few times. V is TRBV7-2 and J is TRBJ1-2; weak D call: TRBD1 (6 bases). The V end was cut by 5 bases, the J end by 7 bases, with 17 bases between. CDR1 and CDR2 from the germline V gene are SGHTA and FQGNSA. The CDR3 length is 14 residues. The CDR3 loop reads CASSTPQGRRGYTF. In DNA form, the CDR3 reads TGTGCCAGCAGCACACCTCAGGGGCGGCGTGGCTACACCTTC.

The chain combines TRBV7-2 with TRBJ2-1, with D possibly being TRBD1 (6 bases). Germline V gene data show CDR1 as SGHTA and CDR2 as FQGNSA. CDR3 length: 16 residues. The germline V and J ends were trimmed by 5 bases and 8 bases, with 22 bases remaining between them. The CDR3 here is CASSPPGGLTGDEQFF. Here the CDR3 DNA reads TGTGCCAGCAGCCCCCCAGGTGGGTTGACAGGCGATGAGCAGTTCTTC.

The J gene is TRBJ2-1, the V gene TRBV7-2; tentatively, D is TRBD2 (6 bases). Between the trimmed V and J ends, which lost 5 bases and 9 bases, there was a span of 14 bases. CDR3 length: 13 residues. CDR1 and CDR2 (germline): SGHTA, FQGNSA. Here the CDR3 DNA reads TGTGCCAGCAGCCGTGTGGGAGGATCTGAGCAGTTCTTC. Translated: CASSRVGGSEQFF. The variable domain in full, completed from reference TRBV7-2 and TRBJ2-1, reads GAGVSQSPSNKVTEKGKDVELRCDPISGHTALYWYRQSLGQGLEFLIYFQGNSAPDKSGLPSDRFSAERTGGSVSTLTIQRTQQEDSAVYLCASSRVGGSEQFFGPGTRLTVL.

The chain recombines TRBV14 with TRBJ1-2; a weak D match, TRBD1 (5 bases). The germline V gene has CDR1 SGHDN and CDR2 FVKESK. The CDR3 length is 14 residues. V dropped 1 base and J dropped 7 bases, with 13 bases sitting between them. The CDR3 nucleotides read TGTGCCAGCAGCCAAGTTGACAGTGCTGGTGGCTACACCTTC. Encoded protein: CASSQVDSAGGYTF.

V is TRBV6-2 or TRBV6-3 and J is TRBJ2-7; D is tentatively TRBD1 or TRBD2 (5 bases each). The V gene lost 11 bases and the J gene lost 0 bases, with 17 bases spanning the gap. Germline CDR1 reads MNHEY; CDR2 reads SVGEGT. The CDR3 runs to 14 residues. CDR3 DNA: TGTGCCGGCTGGGGACGCGTCCTCTCCTACGAGCAGTACTTC. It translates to CAGWGRVLSYEQYF.

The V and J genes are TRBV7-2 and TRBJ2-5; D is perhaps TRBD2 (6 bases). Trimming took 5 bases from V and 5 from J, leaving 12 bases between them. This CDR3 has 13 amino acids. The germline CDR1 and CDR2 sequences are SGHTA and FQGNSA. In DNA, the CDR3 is TGTGCCAGCAGCGGGGACTGGCAGGAGACCCAGTACTTC. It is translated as CASSGDWQETQYF.

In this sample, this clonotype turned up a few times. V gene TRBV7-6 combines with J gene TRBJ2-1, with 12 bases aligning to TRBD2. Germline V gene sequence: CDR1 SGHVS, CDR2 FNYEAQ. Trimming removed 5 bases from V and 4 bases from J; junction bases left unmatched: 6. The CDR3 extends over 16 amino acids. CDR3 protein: CASSPWTSGDYNEQFF. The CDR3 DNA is TGTGCCAGCAGCCCCTGGACTAGCGGGGATTACAATGAGCAGTTCTTC.